The next 21 T cell receptor beta chains were all read from a single sample in a study of T cell changes during pregnancy in multiple sclerosis. TCRdb's copy holds only in-frame clones and misses some; the assay was immunoSEQ multiplex PCR. This table has some 97,000 clones, around 94% appearing once. The source material was peripheral blood, sampled in the second trimester of pregnancy. The source is a female donor with multiple sclerosis, enrolled in a pregnancy study.

The rearrangement uses TRBV7-2 and TRBJ2-7; TRBD2 aligns across 7 bases. With 5 bases clipped from V and 3 bases from J, the junction kept 7 bases outside the gene matches. CDR1 and CDR2 from the germline V gene are SGHTA and FQGNSA. The CDR3 contains 14 residues. CDR3 residues: CASSLGTTYYEQYF. The CDR3 region has the DNA TGTGCCAGCAGCCTGGGGACTACCTACTACGAGCAGTACTTC.

This chain joins TRBV30 and TRBJ1-1; no clear D gene. With 2 bases removed from V and 3 bases from J, the gap between germline ends came to 7 bases. The CDR3 is 12 residues long. CDR1 is GTSNPN and CDR2 is SVGIG in the germline V gene (reference sequence). The CDR3 protein is CAWSRGYTEAFF. The CDR3, as DNA: TGTGCCTGGAGTCGGGGATACACTGAAGCTTTCTTT.

V usage is TRBV6-4 and J usage is TRBJ2-3; TRBD2 aligns across 9 bases. Germline V gene data show CDR1 as MRHNA and CDR2 as SNTAGT. The V gene end was trimmed by 2 bases and the J gene end by 5 bases; junction bases not matched to a gene: 8. The CDR3 length is 16 residues. CDR3 coding DNA: TGTGCCAGCAGTGACGGGCTAGCGGGATGGGGAGATACGCAGTATTTT. Amino acid sequence: CASSDGLAGWGDTQYF.

The chain joins TRBV7-2 to TRBJ2-4; 11 nucleotides align to TRBD2. CDR1 is SGHTA, CDR2 FQGNSA, per germline. The V gene end was trimmed by 1 base and the J gene end by 12 bases; junction bases not matched to a gene: 8. This CDR3 region has 15 residues. The CDR3 nucleotides read TGTGCCAGCAGCTTAGTTAGCGGGGGGGCCAATGCTCAGTACTTC. It specifies CASSLVSGGANAQYF.

V and J are TRBV6-5 and TRBJ2-3; 8 bases are shared with TRBD2. The CDR3 has 14 amino acids. Germline lookup yields CDR1 MNHEY and CDR2 SVGAGI. V lost 10 bases and J lost 0; bases outside the gene matches: 6. The CDR3 sequence is CATRTSRSTDTQYF. The DNA of the CDR3 is TGTGCCACTCGGACTAGCCGTAGCACAGATACGCAGTATTTT.

V and J are TRBV27 and TRBJ1-4; D ambiguous. The CDR3 totals 16 residues. V lost 8 bases, J lost 0 bases, and 16 bases lay in between. Germline-derived CDR1 and CDR2 are MNHEY and SMNVEV (reference sequence). CDR3 sequence reads: CASRLSRGATNEKLFF. CDR3 DNA: TGTGCCAGCCGCCTATCCCGGGGTGCAACTAATGAAAAACTGTTTTTT.

The chain employs TRBV25-1 and TRBJ2-1; 10 nucleotides align to TRBD2. The CDR3 extends over 16 amino acids. With V trimmed by 2 bases and J by 10 bases, 11 bases remained unmatched. In germline, CDR1 is MGHDK, CDR2 SYGVNS. The CDR3, as DNA: TGTGCCAGCAGTGAAATTAAAGCGGGGGGGCTAGGAGAGCAGTTCTTC. Translating gives CASSEIKAGGLGEQFF.

This chain uses TRBV9 with TRBJ2-3, with TRBD2 identical over 7 bases. Looked up from germline, CDR1 is SGDLS and CDR2 is YYNGEE. The CDR3 is 17 residues long. The V and J ends lost 1 base and 1 base, in that order; junction bases with no gene match: 9. CDR3 sequence reads: CASSVLNSAGGTDTQYF. The CDR3 DNA reads TGTGCCAGCAGCGTACTAAATTCCGCGGGGGGCACAGATACGCAGTATTTT.

The chain employs TRBV10-3 and TRBJ2-2; 8 nucleotides match TRBD1. Germline trimming cut 0 bases from V and 6 bases from J; bases unmatched to any gene: 6. CDR1 ENHRY and CDR2 SYGVKD come from the germline V gene. The CDR3 consists of 16 residues. CDR3 amino acids: CAISESGQGIAGELFF. DNA for the CDR3: TGTGCCATCAGTGAGTCCGGACAGGGTATTGCCGGGGAGCTGTTTTTT.

The chain recombines TRBV7-9 with TRBJ2-5, with a weak D call TRBD2 (5 bases). This CDR3 comprises 15 residues. Germline loops: CDR1 SEHNR, CDR2 FQNEAQ (reference sequence). V was trimmed by 1 base and J by 1 base, leaving 10 bases between them. This CDR3 reads CASSLGRAFQETQYF. The CDR3 DNA reads TGTGCCAGCAGCTTAGGGCGGGCCTTCCAAGAGACCCAGTACTTC.

V gene TRBV6-5 combines with J gene TRBJ1-2, with no clear D. Per the germline V gene, CDR1 is MNHEY and CDR2 is SVGAGI. This CDR3 is built from 16 residues. Trimming removed 0 bases from V and 0 bases from J, with 11 bases in between. CDR3 nucleotide sequence: TGTGCCAGCAGTTACTCTGGGCAGCCAGCTAACTATGGCTACACCTTC. Protein: CASSYSGQPANYGYTF.

V usage is TRBV7-2 and J usage is TRBJ1-5, with 10 bases identical to TRBD1. After removal of 4 bases from V and 2 bases from J, the junction contained 2 bases not matched to a gene. Germline assignment: CDR1 SGHTA and CDR2 FQGNSA. The CDR3 contains 15 residues. Written as DNA, the CDR3 is TGTGCCAGCAGCTCGACAGGGGGCGGCAATCAGCCCCAGCATTTT. The encoded protein is CASSSTGGGNQPQHF. The full variable domain, with the rest looked up from reference TRBV7-2 and TRBJ1-5, is GAGVSQSPSNKVTEKGKDVELRCDPISGHTALYWYRQSLGQGLEFLIYFQGNSAPDKSGLPSDRFSAERTGGSVSTLTIQRTQQEDSAVYLCASSSTGGGNQPQHFGDGTRLSIL.

This sequence joins TRBV6-1 and TRBJ2-2; the D gene is possibly TRBD1 (6 bases). Germline V gives CDR1 MNHNS, CDR2 SASEGT. This CDR3 has 13 residues. Here the CDR3 DNA reads TGTGCAGGGGGAACAGGGAACACCGGGGAGCTGTTTTTT. This encodes CAGGTGNTGELFF.

This chain joins TRBV4-1 and TRBJ1-2, with D possibly TRBD1 on 6 matching bases. Germline V lookup: CDR1 MGHRA, CDR2 YSYEKL. CDR3 size: 15 residues. Trimming pared 5 bases from V and 0 bases from J, leaving 13 bases between. The CDR3 DNA sequence: TGCGCCAGCAGCTTGGACAGCAGGACTAACTATGGCTACACCTTC. Protein sequence: CASSLDSRTNYGYTF.

The V gene is TRBV29-1, the J gene TRBJ1-2; D is perhaps TRBD1 (5 bases). The germline CDR1 and CDR2 sequences are SQVTM and ANQGSEA. The CDR3 spans 13 residues. Trimming took off 6 bases at V and 5 bases at J, with 16 bases between the two ends. CDR3 DNA sequence: TGCAGCGTAACGGGAGGGGTGGAGTATGGCTACACCTTC. Residues: CSVTGGVEYGYTF. The full variable domain, with the rest looked up from reference TRBV29-1 and TRBJ1-2, is SAVISQKPSRDICQRGTSLTIQCQVDSQVTMMFWYRQQPGQSLTLIATANQGSEATYESGFVIDKFPISRPNLTFSTLTVSNMSPEDSSIYLCSVTGGVEYGYTFGSGTRLTVV.

The gene calls are TRBV15 and TRBJ2-5; TRBD2 is a possible D gene (6 bases). CDR3 length: 18 amino acids. The germline V gene encodes CDR1 LNHNV and CDR2 YYDKDF (reference sequence). V dropped 0 bases and J dropped 2 bases, with 19 bases sitting between them. The CDR3 coding sequence is TGTGCCACCAGCAGAGATTTGACGGGAGCAAGGGTTCAAGAGACCCAGTACTTC. Protein: CATSRDLTGARVQETQYF.

The chain combines TRBV20-1 with TRBJ1-2, with D possibly TRBD1 on 6 matching bases. CDR3 length: 11 amino acids. The germline gives CDR1 DFQATT, CDR2 SNEGSKA (reference sequence). V dropped 6 bases and J dropped 4 bases, with 9 bases sitting between them. As DNA, the CDR3 is TGCAGTGCGACGACAGGCTATGGCTACACCTTC. Its translation: CSATTGYGYTF.

The genes are TRBV5-5 and TRBJ1-2; D uncertain. The germline V and J ends were trimmed by 0 bases and 4 bases, with 16 bases remaining between them. The CDR3 loop spans 16 amino acids. The V gene's germline CDR1 is SGHKS and CDR2 YYEKEE (reference sequence). This CDR3 is CASSLAYGEGSYGYTF. In DNA, the CDR3 is TGTGCCAGCAGCTTGGCCTATGGGGAAGGGAGCTATGGCTACACCTTC.

The CDR3 reads CASSPVPGQGAEQYF. Written as DNA, the CDR3 is TGTGCCAGCAGCCCCGTACCGGGACAGGGGGCCGAGCAGTACTTC. The rearrangement uses TRBV9 and TRBJ2-7; 12 nucleotides align to TRBD1. Losses at the gene ends were 4 bases for V and 6 bases for J; bases not matched to a gene: 8. Germline V lookup: CDR1 SGDLS, CDR2 YYNGEE. The CDR3 covers 15 residues.

This chain connects TRBV5-4 to TRBJ2-7, with 11 nucleotides matching TRBD2. V lost 9 bases, J lost 6 bases, and 11 bases stayed unmatched. This CDR3 comprises 14 residues. Germline CDR1 SGHNT, CDR2 YYREEE (reference sequence). The CDR3 DNA follows: TGTGCCACCACGACTAGCGGGACCCGCTCCGAGCAGTACTTC. Encoded protein: CATTTSGTRSEQYF.

The chain combines TRBV5-1 with TRBJ1-2, with 7 nucleotides matching TRBD1. V was pared by 3 bases and J by 8 bases, with 7 bases of the junction left unmatched. The germline V gene encodes CDR1 SGHRS and CDR2 YFSETQ. CDR3 length: 13 amino acids. As DNA, the CDR3 is TGCGCCAGCAGCTGGGGGACAGAGAGAGGCTACACCTTC. It specifies CASSWGTERGYTF.